This T cell receptor beta chain was observed in a study of blood T cell repertoires in COVID-19. Study summary: Acute and convalescent COVID-19 samples came from the United States, Italy and Spain. From T cells, B-cell-depleted T cells, or PBMCs came the material, which was cDNA or gDNA.

Some clones are missing from TCRdb's copy, which holds only in-frame ones; the method was immunoSEQ multiplex PCR. The table lists around 700,000 clones, more than 80% of them singletons. Germline CDR1 is LGHNT and CDR2 is FRNRAP. The CDR3 runs 15 residues. J gave up 2 bases and V 6 bases, and 9 bases lay outside the gene matches. Input material: peripheral blood. This clonotype was sampled from a woman in her late teens or twenties with acute or convalescent COVID-19. The gene calls are TRBV12-5 and TRBJ2-7; 8 nucleotides align to TRBD1. The CDR3 here is CASGPGQGPTYEQYF. DNA of the CDR3: TGTGCTAGTGGCCCCGGACAGGGACCTACCTACGAGCAGTACTTC. Full variable domain (outside the CDR3, taken from reference TRBV12-5 and TRBJ2-7): DARVTQTPRHKVTEMGQEVTMRCQPILGHNTVFWYRQTMMQGLELLAYFRNRAPLDDSGMPKDRFSAEMPDATLATLKIQPSEPRDSAVYFCASGPGQGPTYEQYFGPGTRLTVT.